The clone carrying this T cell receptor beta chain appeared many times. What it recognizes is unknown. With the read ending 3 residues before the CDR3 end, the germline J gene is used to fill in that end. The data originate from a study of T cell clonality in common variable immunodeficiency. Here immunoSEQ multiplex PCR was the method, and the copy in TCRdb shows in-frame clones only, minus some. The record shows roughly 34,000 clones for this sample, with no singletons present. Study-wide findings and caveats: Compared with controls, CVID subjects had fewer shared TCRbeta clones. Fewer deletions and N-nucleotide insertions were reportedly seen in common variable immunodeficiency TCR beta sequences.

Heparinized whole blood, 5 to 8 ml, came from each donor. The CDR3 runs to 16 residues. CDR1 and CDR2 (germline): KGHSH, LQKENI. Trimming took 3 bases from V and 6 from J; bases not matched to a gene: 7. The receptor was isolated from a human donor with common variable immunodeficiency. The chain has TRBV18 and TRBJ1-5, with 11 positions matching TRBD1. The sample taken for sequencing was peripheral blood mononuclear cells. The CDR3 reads CASSPGYGTGGQPQHF. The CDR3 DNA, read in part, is TGTGCCAGCTCACCGGGGTACGGGACAGGGGGTCAGCCC.